One sample yielded the 28 T cell receptor beta chains listed below, sequenced in a study of regulatory T cells in long-lasting Graves disease. Construction of TCR beta libraries relied on iRepertoire HTBI primers and on Arm-PCR targeting CDR3 regions. One entry per CDR3 protein results from TCRdb running MiXCR on the multiplex PCR reads. The sample comprises over 300,000 distinct CDR3 sequences, around 15% of which are singletons, and 22% rests with the top ten. Indicated time point: newly diagnosed GD, antithyroid drugs for less than 3 months. Extracted PBMC RNA gave rise to the TCR library. The input for sequencing was peripheral blood mononuclear cells (PBMCs), taken at new diagnosis, from a patient treated with antithyroid drugs. The receptors originated from a female donor with Graves disease.

This clonotype was observed many times. The CDR3 spells CASSFHDASRVGSTEAFF. The CDR3 region has the DNA TGTGCCAGCAGCTTTCACGATGCGTCAAGGGTTGGGAGCACTGAAGCTTTCTTT. V and J are TRBV5-5 and TRBJ1-1, with D uncertain. V shed 2 bases and J shed 4 bases, with 24 bases lying between them. This CDR3 comprises 18 residues. Per the germline V gene, CDR1 is SGHKS and CDR2 is YYEKEE (reference sequence).

The CDR3 DNA is TGTGCCTGGAGCGCAGGGAGGCTGTATGGCAATCAGCCCCAGCATTTT. The encoded protein is CAWSAGRLYGNQPQHF. The chain employs TRBV30 and TRBJ1-5; D may be TRBD1 (5 bases). V shed 3 bases and J shed 2 bases, with 17 bases lying between them. The V gene's germline CDR1 is GTSNPN and CDR2 SVGIG (reference sequence). There are 16 residues in the CDR3. The full variable domain, completed using reference TRBV30 and TRBJ1-5, is SQTIHQWPATLVQPVGSPLSLECTVEGTSNPNLYWYRQAAGRGLQLLFYSVGIGQISSEVPQNLSASRPQDRQFILSSKKLLLSDSGFYLCAWSAGRLYGNQPQHFGDGTRLSIL.

The chain combines TRBV28 with TRBJ2-1; D unresolved. Per germline, CDR1 MDHEN and CDR2 SYDVKM. This CDR3 is built from 17 residues. V shed 10 bases and J shed 0 bases, with 22 bases lying between them. CDR3 amino acids: CATTLVAAISSYNEQFF. CDR3 coding DNA: TGTGCCACTACTCTCGTGGCCGCGATTAGCTCCTACAATGAGCAGTTCTTC.

This clonotype was detected only a few times. This chain uses TRBV4-1 with TRBJ1-1; 7 bases map to TRBD1. CDR1 MGHRA and CDR2 YSYEKL come from the germline V gene. The CDR3 extends over 16 amino acids. J gave up 6 bases and V 2 bases, and 12 bases lay outside the gene matches. Written as DNA, the CDR3 is TGCGCCAGCAGCCAACAGTTACAGGGGAGGGGCGCTGAAGCTTTCTTT. Residues: CASSQQLQGRGAEAFF.

This clonotype was seen repeatedly, ten times or more. This rearrangement joins TRBV27 to TRBJ1-6; 9 positions match TRBD1. CDR3 length: 19 amino acids. The J segment lost 8 bases and the V segment lost 6 bases, leaving 20 bases of the junction unmatched. Per the germline V gene, CDR1 is MNHEY and CDR2 is SMNVEV (reference sequence). In DNA form, the CDR3 reads TGTGCCAGCAGGGAGCTACAGGACAGGGGTTATCTAAATGATTCACCCCTCCACTTT. Protein: CASRELQDRGYLNDSPLHF.

This clonotype was seen many times. The junction and the germline gene differ at one end; a read error may be behind it. The V call is TRBV27, the J call TRBJ2-1, with D perhaps matching TRBD2 (5 bases). From germline, CDR1 is MNHEY and CDR2 SMNVEV (reference sequence). CDR3 length: 13 residues. In DNA form, the CDR3 reads TGTGCCAGCAGTTTGGGGTTTCGCGAAGGACTGAACTTC. Protein: CASSLGFREGLNF.

The chain couples TRBV4-1 to TRBJ1-2; 10 positions match TRBD1. Germline trimming cut 2 bases from V and 0 bases from J; bases unmatched to any gene: 12. Germline V lookup: CDR1 MGHRA, CDR2 YSYEKL. The CDR3 spans 19 residues. CDR3 residues: CASSQLLGQGITPNYGYTF. The CDR3 DNA follows: TGCGCCAGCAGCCAACTGTTGGGACAGGGGATAACCCCTAACTATGGCTACACCTTC.

This clonotype was seen repeatedly, ten times or more. CDR3 protein: CASSQGLVESKEQFF. The CDR3 DNA reads TGTGCCAGCAGCCAAGGACTAGTAGAGTCTAAAGAGCAGTTCTTC. V is TRBV3-1 and J is TRBJ2-1, with D tentatively TRBD2 (6 bases). Per the germline V gene, CDR1 is LGHDT and CDR2 is YNNKEL (reference sequence). The germline V and J ends were trimmed by 1 base and 10 bases, with 17 bases remaining between them. The CDR3 covers 15 residues.

This clonotype was recorded a few times. This rearrangement joins TRBV6-1 to TRBJ2-2; D is possibly TRBD1 (6 bases). The germline V gene encodes CDR1 MNHNS and CDR2 SASEGT. Trimming removed 6 bases from V and 5 bases from J, with 13 bases in between. The CDR3 runs to 14 residues. CDR3 residues: CASSLRGPTGELFF. In DNA form, the CDR3 reads TGTGCCAGCAGCCTCAGGGGACCTACCGGGGAGCTGTTTTTT.

A remark on this clonotype: A much larger clone differs by one base, so this may be a read error. No conserved phenylalanine or tryptophan is present at the end of the CDR3, so a read error is the likely explanation. The V gene is TRBV7-2, the J gene TRBJ2-7; D unresolved. CDR3 length equals 13 residues. V lost 1 base and J lost 5, with 9 bases in between. The germline V gene encodes CDR1 SGHTA and CDR2 FQGNSA. In nucleotides, the CDR3 is TGTGCCAGCAGCTTAGAACTGGGCCACGAGCAGTACTCC. It yields the protein CASSLELGHEQYS.

This clonotype was counted many times. As DNA, the CDR3 is TGTGCCAGCAGCCCCAGGGGAGCCATGAACACTGAAGCTTTCTTT. This codes for CASSPRGAMNTEAFF. This chain links TRBV7-2 with TRBJ1-1; a weak D match, TRBD1 (6 bases). There are 15 residues in the CDR3. Trimming stripped 5 bases from V and 0 bases from J, with 13 bases between. Germline loops: CDR1 SGHTA, CDR2 FQGNSA. Drawing the rest from reference TRBV7-2 and TRBJ1-1, the complete variable domain is GAGVSQSPSNKVTEKGKDVELRCDPISGHTALYWYRQSLGQGLEFLIYFQGNSAPDKSGLPSDRFSAERTGGSVSTLTIQRTQQEDSAVYLCASSPRGAMNTEAFFGQGTRLTVV.

In its sample, this clonotype was seen many times. The chain links TRBV27 to TRBJ1-1; 9 bases align to TRBD1. There are 14 residues in the CDR3. Germline assignment: CDR1 MNHEY and CDR2 SMNVEV (reference sequence). V lost 1 base to trimming and J lost 5 bases; unmatched junction nucleotides: 2. CDR3 region: CASSLYRGPTEAFF. The CDR3 region has the DNA TGTGCCAGCAGTTTATACAGGGGGCCTACTGAAGCTTTCTTT.

There are many counts of this clonotype. This chain joins TRBV2 and TRBJ2-7; D is unclear. From germline, CDR1 is SNHLY and CDR2 FYNNEI. The CDR3 covers 16 residues. V shed 2 bases and J shed 7 bases, with 21 bases lying between them. CDR3 region: CASSERQAGPLLEQYF. The CDR3 DNA reads as TGTGCCAGCAGTGAACGGCAGGCAGGCCCTCTTTTGGAGCAGTACTTC.

In this sample, this clonotype turned up many times. J is TRBJ2-7 and V is TRBV6-5, with 9 bases aligning to TRBD2. V shed 2 bases and J 2 bases; nucleotides not matched to a gene: 13. This CDR3 has 18 amino acids. Germline-derived CDR1 and CDR2 are MNHEY and SVGAGI. This chain's CDR3 is CASSYDPTVAGAPYEQYF. The CDR3 region has the DNA TGTGCCAGCAGTTACGACCCCACGGTAGCGGGAGCTCCCTACGAGCAGTACTTC.

The J gene is TRBJ1-2, the V gene TRBV9, with D unclear. This CDR3 is 15 amino acids long. The V and J ends lost 3 bases and 4 bases respectively, with 16 bases between them. Germline CDR1 SGDLS, CDR2 YYNGEE. CDR3 DNA: TGTGCCAGCAGCGGATTGGCCGCCTCCGGCTATGGCTACACCTTC. Residues: CASSGLAASGYGYTF.

At least ten counts were recorded for this clonotype. The chain has TRBV20-1 and TRBJ2-7; TRBD1 matches at 7 bases. Trimming removed 4 bases from V and 4 bases from J; junction bases left unmatched: 10. The CDR3 is made up of 14 amino acids. CDR1 and CDR2 (germline): DFQATT, SNEGSKA (reference sequence). CDR3 sequence (DNA): TGCAGTGCTACCGGGACAGAGAATTTATACGAGCAGTACTTC. Protein: CSATGTENLYEQYF.

This clonotype came up many times. The rearrangement uses TRBV28 and TRBJ1-2; D is uncertain. CDR3 length equals 12 residues. Germline assignment: CDR1 MDHEN and CDR2 SYDVKM. V gave up 4 bases and J gave up 6 bases, with 9 bases separating them. The CDR3 DNA follows: TGTGCCAGCAGTTCTGGACGGAATGGCTACACCTTC. Protein sequence: CASSSGRNGYTF.

The V call is TRBV28, the J call TRBJ2-1; TRBD2 matches 8 bases. The CDR3 covers 16 residues. J was trimmed by 3 bases and V by 4 bases; bases with no gene match: 8. Germline V gene sequence: CDR1 MDHEN, CDR2 SYDVKM. CDR3 region: CASSSRGGLLYNEQFF. The CDR3 coding sequence is TGTGCCAGCAGTTCCCGGGGGGGGTTACTCTACAATGAGCAGTTCTTC.

This clonotype was recorded at least ten times. The rearrangement joins TRBV28 to TRBJ1-1, with a tentative D call TRBD1 (6 bases). The CDR3 loop spans 17 amino acids. In germline, CDR1 is MDHEN, CDR2 SYDVKM. The V gene lost 5 bases and the J gene lost 1 base, with 20 bases spanning the gap. CDR3 residues: CASSPGRGHKKNTEAFF. The CDR3 DNA sequence: TGTGCCAGCAGTCCGGGCAGGGGACACAAAAAGAACACTGAAGCTTTCTTT.

At least ten counts were recorded for this clonotype. The chain is built from TRBV6-5 and TRBJ2-7, with a weak D call TRBD2 (6 bases). V lost 2 bases and J lost 4, with 27 bases in between. The germline gives CDR1 MNHEY, CDR2 SVGAGI. This CDR3 region has 19 residues. The chain's CDR3 is CASSYKTKSGSREMYEQYF. CDR3 bases: TGTGCCAGCAGTTACAAGACGAAGTCCGGATCACGGGAGATGTACGAGCAGTACTTC.

This clonotype was detected only a few times. This chain connects TRBV6-1 to TRBJ1-4; 8 bases map to TRBD1. The germline V gene encodes CDR1 MNHNS and CDR2 SASEGT. The CDR3 is made up of 13 amino acids. Trimming removed 6 bases from V and 4 bases from J; junction bases left unmatched: 1. Here the CDR3 DNA reads TGTGCCAGCAGGGACAGGGTTAATGAAAAACTGTTTTTT. This sequence encodes CASRDRVNEKLFF.

This sequence joins TRBV7-2 and TRBJ2-3, with a possible D match to TRBD2 (7 bases). Trimming removed 1 base at V and 2 bases at J, with 16 bases between. The CDR3 length is 17 residues. Germline lookup yields CDR1 SGHTA and CDR2 FQGNSA. The CDR3 is CASSLGEGGHNTDTQYF. CDR3 sequence (DNA): TGTGCCAGCAGCTTAGGGGAGGGGGGACATAACACAGATACGCAGTATTTT.

The chain is built from TRBV27 and TRBJ2-1, with 9 bases identical to TRBD2. CDR3 length: 17 residues. CDR1 and CDR2 from the germline V gene are MNHEY and SMNVEV (reference sequence). The V segment lost 2 bases and the J segment 4 bases; nucleotides outside the gene matches: 9. CDR3 protein: CASSLGYWAGGYNEQFF. The CDR3, as DNA: TGTGCCAGCAGTTTAGGGTATTGGGCGGGAGGGTACAATGAGCAGTTCTTC.

This clonotype was found a few times. This may be a read error: a much more frequent sequence differs by one nucleotide. The chain joins TRBV24-1 to TRBJ2-5, with 12 bases that match TRBD2. The length of the CDR3 is 18 residues. V shed 4 bases and J 4 bases; nucleotides not matched to a gene: 12. In germline, CDR1 is KGHDR, CDR2 SFDVKD. CDR3 nucleotides: TGTGCCACCAGTGACTCAGACCAGACTAGCGGGAGTGTAGAGACCCAGTACTTC. Translating it yields CATSDSDQTSGSVETQYF.

This rearrangement joins TRBV5-1 to TRBJ2-1; a weak D match, TRBD2 (5 bases). Germline CDR1 SGHRS, CDR2 YFSETQ. The CDR3 is 13 residues long. V was cut by 2 bases and J by 3 bases, with 6 bases left in between. The CDR3 DNA sequence: TGCGCCAGCAGCTTCGGGGTCTACAATGAGCAGTTCTTC. Its translation is CASSFGVYNEQFF.

The V call is TRBV7-6, the J call TRBJ2-5; D unresolved. Germline CDR1 reads SGHVS; CDR2 reads FNYEAQ. The ends were cut back, 5 bases at V and 2 bases at J, with 15 bases in the middle. The CDR3 has 15 amino acids. The CDR3 sequence: CASSPPSTAQETQYF. The CDR3 region has the DNA TGTGCCAGCAGCCCCCCCAGCACGGCACAAGAGACCCAGTACTTC.

This clonotype was observed many times. The chain employs TRBV20-1 and TRBJ2-1, with 12 positions matching TRBD2. The CDR3 is 15 amino acids. Germline values: CDR1 DFQATT, CDR2 SNEGSKA (reference sequence). J was trimmed by 7 bases and V by 1 base; bases with no gene match: 5. The CDR3 region has the DNA TGCAGTGCTAGAGGTCTAGCGGGAGGGTGGAATGAGCAGTTCTTC. As protein: CSARGLAGGWNEQFF.

This clonotype was counted ten times or more. The V gene is TRBV20-1, the J gene TRBJ2-3; 8 nucleotides align to TRBD2. Germline lookup yields CDR1 DFQATT and CDR2 SNEGSKA (reference sequence). Trimming removed 0 bases from V and 3 bases from J; junction bases left unmatched: 14. The CDR3 covers 18 residues. The CDR3: CSARERISGSFRTDTQYF. The CDR3 coding sequence is TGCAGTGCTAGAGAGAGGATAAGCGGGAGCTTTAGGACAGATACGCAGTATTTT.